Listed below are T cell receptor beta chains from one sample, sequenced in a study of T cell repertoires in cytomegalovirus infection. MiXCR was run by TCRdb on the reads, yielding one entry per CDR3 protein. The sample holds a few hundred thousand distinct CDR3 sequences, about 27% seen once. No antigen has been identified for these receptors. This material consisted of cultured PBMCs, taken from culture after CMV antigen stimulation. These receptors were collected from a human donor in good health (CMV status not recorded). Some clones in this sample may be carry-over from other donors' samples. Both conserved end residues are part of each CDR3. Fields, in order: CDR3 protein, J gene, V gene, clone size. Expanded clones are given a class, and other clones once, few, many or no size at all.

CDR3: CASSLKGLAQTDTQYF; J: TRBJ2-3; V: TRBV7-3; size: few
CDR3: CASSLAGFSYEQYF; J: TRBJ2-7; V: TRBV7-8; size: NA
CDR3: CSARRLAPTSYEQYF; J: TRBJ2-7; V: TRBV20-1; size: NA
CDR3: CASSIGRGYNTGELFF; J: TRBJ2-2; V: TRBV19; size: NA
CDR3: CASSIEATQGNEQFF; J: TRBJ2-1; V: TRBV19; size: NA
CDR3: CASRETGFTNTGELFF; J: TRBJ2-2; V: TRBV25-1; size: NA
CDR3: CASSSHSGIDTGELFF; J: TRBJ2-2; V: TRBV7-6; size: NA
CDR3: CASSELAGGTTDTQYF; J: TRBJ2-3; V: TRBV9; size: NA
CDR3: CASSFQAVAYEQYF; J: TRBJ2-7; V: TRBV28; size: NA
CDR3: CASSPGTTYQPQHF; J: TRBJ1-5; V: TRBV6-5; size: NA
CDR3: CASSAGTENSPLHF; J: TRBJ1-6; V: TRBV7-3; size: few
CDR3: CASKRQDGNEKLFF; J: TRBJ1-4; V: TRBV27; size: few
CDR3: CASRADQETQYF; J: TRBJ2-5; V: TRBV12-3/TRBV12-4; size: NA
CDR3: CASSQDLADTQYF; J: TRBJ2-3; V: TRBV3-1; size: NA
CDR3: CASSAQGGYTEAFF; J: TRBJ1-1; V: TRBV7-3; size: NA